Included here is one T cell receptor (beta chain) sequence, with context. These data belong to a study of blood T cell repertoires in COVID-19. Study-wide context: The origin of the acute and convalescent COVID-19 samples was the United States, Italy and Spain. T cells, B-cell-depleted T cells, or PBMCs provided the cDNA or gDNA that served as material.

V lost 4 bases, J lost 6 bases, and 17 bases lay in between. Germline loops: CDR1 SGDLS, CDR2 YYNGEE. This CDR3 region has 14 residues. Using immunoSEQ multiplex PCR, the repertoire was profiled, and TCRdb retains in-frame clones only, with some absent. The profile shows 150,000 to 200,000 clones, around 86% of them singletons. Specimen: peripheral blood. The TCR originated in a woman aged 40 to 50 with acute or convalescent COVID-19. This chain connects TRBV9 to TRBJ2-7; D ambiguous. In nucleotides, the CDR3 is TGTGCCAGCAGCTCTCTAGGTTCTCGAGGCGAGCAGTACTTC. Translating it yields CASSSLGSRGEQYF.